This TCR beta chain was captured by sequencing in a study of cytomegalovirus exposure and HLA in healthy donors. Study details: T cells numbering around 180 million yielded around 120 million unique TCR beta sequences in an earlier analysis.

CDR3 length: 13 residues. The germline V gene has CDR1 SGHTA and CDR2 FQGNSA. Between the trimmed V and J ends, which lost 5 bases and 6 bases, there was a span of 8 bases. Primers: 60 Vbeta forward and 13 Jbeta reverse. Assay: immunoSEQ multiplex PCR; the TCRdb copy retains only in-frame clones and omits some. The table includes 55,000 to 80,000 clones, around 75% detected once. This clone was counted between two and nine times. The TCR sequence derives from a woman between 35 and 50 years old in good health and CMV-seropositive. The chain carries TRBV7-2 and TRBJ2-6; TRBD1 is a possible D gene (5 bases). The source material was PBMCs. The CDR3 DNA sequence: TGTGCCAGCAGCCTGGACACGGCCAACGTCCTGACTTTC. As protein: CASSLDTANVLTF.